A single T cell receptor (beta chain) is shown here with its context. Germline and junction disagree at one end, which may indicate a read error. The table came from immunoSEQ multiplex PCR; TCRdb's copy has only in-frame clones and leaves some out. Here the sample spans about 170,000 clones, about 88% being singletons. The sample originates from a study of blood T cell repertoires in COVID-19. Study-level information: Sites in the United States, Italy and Spain provided acute and convalescent COVID-19 samples. Sources were T cells, B-cell-depleted T cells, or PBMCs; the material itself was cDNA or gDNA.

CDR3 length equals 14 residues. From germline, CDR1 is LGHNA and CDR2 YSLEER. This chain connects TRBV4-3 to TRBJ2-1; D call uncertain. Sequenced sample: peripheral blood. The sequence was collected from a woman aged 80 or over in a cohort sampled during active or convalescent COVID-19. The CDR3 nucleotides read TGCGCCAGCAGCCAAGACTTATCCTCCAATGAGCAGTTCTTC. Its translation is CASSQDLSSNEQFF.